A single sample is the source of the 3 T cell receptor beta chains below, sequenced in a study of T cells in Graves' hyperthyroidism and ophthalmopathy. Amplified TCR beta CDR3 regions came from RNA transcripts. A first-round RT-PCR of the TCR CDR3 used the HTBI primer set. In TCRdb, the multiplex PCR reads were re-called with MiXCR into one record per CDR3 protein. The sample comprises 250,000 to 350,000 distinct CDR3 sequences, approximately 17% of which are singletons, and 33% rests with the top ten. Sequences were obtained from blood. These receptors were collected from a young man with Graves' hyperthyroidism.

This clonotype was detected many times. This sequence joins TRBV2 and TRBJ1-1, with D possibly TRBD1 on 5 matching bases. Germline V gives CDR1 SNHLY, CDR2 FYNNEI. V was clipped by 3 bases and J by 5 bases, with 13 bases between them. This CDR3 contains 14 residues. The CDR3 nucleotides are TGTGCCAGCAGTGAGGGGGGTTGGGGGACTGAAGCTTTCTTT. Translation: CASSEGGWGTEAFF.

The chain joins TRBV19 to TRBJ1-3; unclear D gene. The CDR3 runs to 12 residues. V was pared by 7 bases and J by 3 bases, with 7 bases between. Germline values: CDR1 LNHDA, CDR2 SQIVND (reference sequence). The CDR3 here is CASKELGNTIYF. CDR3 DNA: TGTGCCAGTAAGGAGCTTGGAAACACCATATATTTT.

V usage is TRBV20-1 and J usage is TRBJ2-1, with 13 nucleotides matching TRBD2. Trimming removed 6 bases from V and 0 bases from J; junction bases left unmatched: 8. Germline-derived CDR1 and CDR2 are DFQATT and SNEGSKA (reference sequence). This CDR3 is built from 17 residues. CDR3 in amino acids: CSAPTSGRLTSYNEQFF. Here the CDR3 DNA reads TGCAGTGCCCCGACTAGCGGGAGGCTCACCTCCTACAATGAGCAGTTCTTC.